This T cell receptor (beta chain) is drawn from a study of breast tumors, draining lymph nodes, adjacent tissues. For this clonotype: Its specificity is not known. This may come from a read error, since a much larger clone is one base off.

The lymph nodes were axillary draining lymph nodes from breast cancer patients. Study-wide results and limits: Tumor TCR diversity was below lymph nodes but above nontumor tissue. The data were judged consistent with most tumor T cells coming from lymph node and expanding in tumor.

TCRdb called the multiplex PCR reads again in MiXCR, with one record for every CDR3 protein. The data contain around 300,000 distinct CDR3 sequences, under 35% of them singletons. This CDR3 is built from 15 residues. CDR1 and CDR2 (germline): LNHDA, SQIVND (reference sequence). The sample was axillary lymph node tissue. The receptor was derived from a female donor with breast cancer. Some clones in this sample may be carry-over from other donors' samples. This chain links TRBV19 with TRBJ2-1; 7 positions agree with TRBD2. The CDR3 DNA follows: TGTGCCAGTAGCCCCACAGCGGGGACCTACAATGAGCGGTTCTTC. Its translation is CASSPTAGTYNERFF. The full variable domain, with the rest looked up from reference TRBV19 and TRBJ2-1, is DGGITQSPKYLFRKEGQNVTLSCEQNLNHDAMYWYRQDPGQGLRLIYYSQIVNDFQKGDIAEGYSVSREKKESFPLTVTSAQKNPTAFYLCASSPTAGTYNERFFGPGTRLTVL.